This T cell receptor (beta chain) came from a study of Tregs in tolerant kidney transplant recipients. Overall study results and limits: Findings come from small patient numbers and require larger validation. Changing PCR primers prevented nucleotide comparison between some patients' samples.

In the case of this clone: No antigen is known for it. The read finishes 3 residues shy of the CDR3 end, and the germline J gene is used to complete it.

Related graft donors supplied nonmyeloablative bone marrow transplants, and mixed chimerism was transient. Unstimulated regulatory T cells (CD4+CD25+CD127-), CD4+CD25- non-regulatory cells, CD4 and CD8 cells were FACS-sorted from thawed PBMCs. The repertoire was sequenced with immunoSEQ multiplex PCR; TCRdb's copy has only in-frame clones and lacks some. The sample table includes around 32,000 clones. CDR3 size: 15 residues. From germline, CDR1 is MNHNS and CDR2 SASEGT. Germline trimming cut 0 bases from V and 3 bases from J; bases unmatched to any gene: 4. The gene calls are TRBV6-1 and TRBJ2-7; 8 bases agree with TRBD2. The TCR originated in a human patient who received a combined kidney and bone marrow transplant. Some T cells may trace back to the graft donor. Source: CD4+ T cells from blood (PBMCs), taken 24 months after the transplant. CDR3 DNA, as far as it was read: TGTGCCAGCAGTGAAGCCCTAGCGGGCCACTACGAG. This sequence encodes CASSEALAGHYE. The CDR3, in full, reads CASSEALAGHYEQYF.